Listed here are 20 T cell receptor beta chains from one sample, sequenced in a study of blood T cell repertoires in COVID-19. TCRdb keeps only in-frame clones here, not all; method: immunoSEQ multiplex PCR. This sample has over 250,000 clones, with nearly 90% found just once. Sequenced: peripheral blood. These receptors were obtained from a woman younger than 45 with acute or convalescent COVID-19.

The chain uses TRBV2 and TRBJ2-5, with 9 bases aligning to TRBD1. Unmatched junction bases numbered 15, after V lost 4 bases and J lost 12 bases. CDR3 length equals 15 residues. Germline CDR1 and CDR2: SNHLY and FYNNEI. In DNA, the CDR3 is TGTGCCAGCAGTGTCCTTTTGGGACAGGGAGCTTTGGAGTACTTC. This encodes CASSVLLGQGALEYF. Full variable domain (outside the CDR3, taken from reference TRBV2 and TRBJ2-5): EPEVTQTPSHQVTQMGQEVILRCVPISNHLYFYWYRQILGQKVEFLVSFYNNEISEKSEIFDDQFSVERPDGSNFTLKIRSTKLEDSAMYFCASSVLLGQGALEYFGPGTRLLVL.

This rearrangement joins TRBV7-2 to TRBJ2-1; D is unresolved. Germline V gene data show CDR1 as SGHTA and CDR2 as FQGNSA. The CDR3 runs to 15 residues. Trimming removed 0 bases at V and 0 bases at J, with 6 bases between. The CDR3 coding sequence is TGTGCCAGCAGCTTAGCCCATAGCTCCTACAATGAGCAGTTCTTC. It codes for CASSLAHSSYNEQFF.

This clone was recorded once. V gene TRBV4-3 combines with J gene TRBJ2-7; unclear D gene. CDR1 is LGHNA and CDR2 is YSLEER in the germline V gene. The CDR3 covers 13 residues. V lost 0 bases and J lost 4, with 7 bases in between. Here the CDR3 reads CASSQDEAYEQYF. The CDR3 nucleotides are TGCGCCAGCAGCCAAGATGAGGCTTACGAGCAGTACTTC.

The chain joins TRBV19 to TRBJ2-6; no clear D. With 7 bases removed from V and 0 bases from J, the gap between germline ends came to 13 bases. This CDR3 has 16 residues. CDR1 is LNHDA, CDR2 SQIVND, per germline (reference sequence). The CDR3 coding sequence is TGTGCCAGTAAAGACAAGTCCCTCTCTGGGGCCAACGTCCTGACTTTC. Translated: CASKDKSLSGANVLTF.

This rearrangement joins TRBV12-3 or TRBV12-4 to TRBJ2-7; TRBD1 agrees at 8 bases. J was trimmed by 6 bases and V by 5 bases; bases with no gene match: 3. There are 12 residues in the CDR3. The CDR3 here is CASSVDRAEQYF. DNA of the CDR3: TGTGCCAGCAGTGTGGACAGGGCCGAGCAGTACTTC.

The rearrangement uses TRBV9 and TRBJ2-7, with 7 bases that match TRBD2. V lost 0 bases and J lost 3; bases outside the gene matches: 9. Germline V gene lookup returns CDR1 SGDLS and CDR2 YYNGEE. There are 16 residues in the CDR3. The CDR3 sequence is CASSVGGGSHLYEQYF. In DNA, the CDR3 is TGTGCCAGCAGCGTAGGTGGCGGGAGTCACCTCTACGAGCAGTACTTC.

The table lists this clone with a few counts. This sequence joins TRBV19 and TRBJ1-2; D may be TRBD1 (6 bases). Germline V gene sequence: CDR1 LNHDA, CDR2 SQIVND (reference sequence). V lost 6 bases to trimming and J lost 5 bases, with 10 bases between them. This CDR3 comprises 12 residues. In DNA form, the CDR3 reads TGTGCCAGTAGCGGGACATTTTATGGCTACACCTTC. Its protein is CASSGTFYGYTF. The complete variable domain, with remaining parts taken from reference TRBV19 and TRBJ1-2, reads DGGITQSPKYLFRKEGQNVTLSCEQNLNHDAMYWYRQDPGQGLRLIYYSQIVNDFQKGDIAEGYSVSREKKESFPLTVTSAQKNPTAFYLCASSGTFYGYTFGSGTRLTVV.

The V gene is TRBV19, the J gene TRBJ2-3; TRBD2 aligns across 7 bases. Looked up from germline, CDR1 is LNHDA and CDR2 is SQIVND (reference sequence). CDR3 length: 16 amino acids. J was trimmed by 2 bases and V by 0 bases; bases with no gene match: 5. CDR3 sequence reads: CASSIDGGSPTDTQYF. The CDR3 DNA reads as TGTGCCAGTAGTATAGACGGCGGGAGTCCCACAGATACGCAGTATTTT.

The rearrangement links TRBV10-3 to TRBJ2-7; TRBD1 matches 9 bases. The CDR3 covers 14 residues. Germline loops: CDR1 ENHRY, CDR2 SYGVKD. J gave up 4 bases and V 6 bases, and 7 bases lay outside the gene matches. The chain's CDR3 is CAISPGTGRYEQYF. CDR3 coding DNA: TGTGCCATCAGCCCCGGGACAGGGAGGTACGAGCAGTACTTC.

The V gene is TRBV5-6, the J gene TRBJ2-5; D unresolved. The CDR3 loop spans 14 amino acids. Trimming shortened V by 4 bases and J by 4 bases, and 14 bases separated the two germline ends. Germline V lookup: CDR1 SGHDT, CDR2 YYEEEE. This CDR3 is CASSIIRIRETQYF. The CDR3 DNA reads as TGTGCCAGCAGCATAATCAGGATAAGAGAGACCCAGTACTTC.

The chain uses TRBV25-1 and TRBJ2-7; perhaps TRBD2 as D (5 bases). This CDR3 has 14 amino acids. V was trimmed by 5 bases and J by 0 bases, leaving 11 bases between them. Looked up from germline, CDR1 is MGHDK and CDR2 is SYGVNS. The CDR3 reads CASSTSGSSYEQYF. Written as DNA, the CDR3 is TGTGCCAGCAGTACGAGCGGAAGCTCCTACGAGCAGTACTTC.

V and J are TRBV19 and TRBJ2-7, with D maybe TRBD1 (5 bases). Germline values: CDR1 LNHDA, CDR2 SQIVND (reference sequence). Trimming cost V 3 bases and J 3 bases, with 21 bases left between them. CDR3 length: 17 residues. Written as DNA, the CDR3 is TGTGCCAGTAGTATTCGCACGCTTGGGAACAGGCTCTACGAGCAGTACTTC. It encodes CASSIRTLGNRLYEQYF.

This clone appeared a single time. This chain links TRBV18 with TRBJ1-6; tentative D call: TRBD1 (6 bases). CDR1 is KGHSH, CDR2 LQKENI, per germline. The V end lost 6 bases, the J end lost 5 bases, and 11 bases lay between the germline ends. The CDR3 length is 14 residues. The chain's CDR3 is CASSPGADNSPLHF. CDR3 DNA sequence: TGTGCCAGCTCCCCAGGGGCCGATAATTCACCCCTCCACTTT.

This chain uses TRBV7-6 with TRBJ2-7; D possibly corresponds to TRBD1 (6 bases). Trimming took off 5 bases at V and 5 bases at J, with 16 bases between the two ends. This CDR3 is 14 amino acids long. In germline, CDR1 is SGHVS, CDR2 FNYEAQ. The CDR3 loop is CASSGLGGKDEQYF. DNA for the CDR3: TGTGCCAGCAGCGGGCTTGGGGGCAAAGACGAGCAGTACTTC.

This chain uses TRBV4-2 with TRBJ2-2; D is possibly TRBD2 (6 bases). Germline CDR1 LGHNA, CDR2 YNFKEQ. This CDR3 has 14 amino acids. Trimming left V 1 base short and J 6 bases short, with 9 bases between. CDR3 sequence: CASSQAWGAGELFF. The CDR3 nucleotides read TGTGCCAGCAGCCAAGCTTGGGGGGCCGGGGAGCTGTTTTTT.

This clone occurred once. This CDR3 reads CASTERGGQGTDTQYF. The CDR3 DNA follows: TGTGCCAGCACCGAGAGGGGCGGACAGGGCACAGATACGCAGTATTTT. This sequence joins TRBV6-6 and TRBJ2-3; 7 positions agree with TRBD1. Germline V gene sequence: CDR1 MNHNY, CDR2 SVGAGI (reference sequence). The CDR3 consists of 16 residues. Unmatched junction bases numbered 11, after V lost 7 bases and J lost 1 base.

V usage is TRBV5-4 and J usage is TRBJ1-2; 8 nucleotides line up with TRBD1. The V gene end was trimmed by 3 bases and the J gene end by 8 bases; junction bases not matched to a gene: 6. Germline loops: CDR1 SGHNT, CDR2 YYREEE (reference sequence). This CDR3 has 13 residues. This chain's CDR3 is CASSSGQGEGYTF. The CDR3 DNA is TGTGCCAGCAGCTCCGGACAGGGAGAGGGCTACACCTTC.

This chain connects TRBV19 to TRBJ1-1, with 9 positions matching TRBD1. The CDR3 is 15 residues long. Losses at the gene ends were 5 bases for V and 4 bases for J; bases not matched to a gene: 8. The germline CDR1 and CDR2 sequences are LNHDA and SQIVND (reference sequence). Here the CDR3 reads CASSGDRVLSTEAFF. CDR3 DNA: TGTGCCAGTAGTGGGGACAGGGTCCTGAGCACTGAAGCTTTCTTT.

The genes are TRBV24-1 and TRBJ2-5, with 8 bases fitting TRBD1. The CDR3 extends over 15 amino acids. V dropped 3 bases and J dropped 6; count of bases not matched to a gene: 8. Germline CDR1 reads KGHDR; CDR2 reads SFDVKD. CDR3: CATSDPGQGLKTQYF. The CDR3 region has the DNA TGTGCCACCAGTGATCCCGGACAGGGTTTAAAGACCCAGTACTTC.

This chain joins TRBV6-1 and TRBJ1-2; D perhaps matches TRBD1 (5 bases). Germline-derived CDR1 and CDR2 are MNHNS and SASEGT. This CDR3 has 18 amino acids. The germline V and J ends were trimmed by 4 bases and 1 base, with 22 bases remaining between them. The CDR3 is CASSAIDLAREGNYGYTF. In DNA, the CDR3 is TGTGCCAGCAGTGCCATAGATCTAGCCAGGGAGGGTAACTATGGCTACACCTTC.